This TCR beta chain derives from a study of T cells in Graves' hyperthyroidism and ophthalmopathy. The V gene lost 7 bases and the J gene lost 0 bases, with 10 bases spanning the gap. Germline V gives CDR1 SGDLS, CDR2 YYNGEE. The CDR3 runs 13 residues. From RNA transcripts, TCR beta CDR3 regions were amplified. TCR CDR3 underwent first-round RT-PCR with the HTBI primer set. TCRdb re-called the multiplex PCR reads with MiXCR, one entry per CDR3 protein. The data show roughly 580,000 distinct CDR3 sequences, approximately 44% seen once. This sequence joins TRBV9 and TRBJ1-1, with a possible D match to TRBD1 (6 bases). The sample comprised peripheral blood or thyroid tissue (not recorded which). The clonotype was recovered from a woman aged 18-30 years with Graves' hyperthyroidism. The CDR3 region is CASGGQMNTEAFF. CDR3 nucleotide sequence: TGTGCCAGCGGGGGACAAATGAACACTGAAGCTTTCTTT.